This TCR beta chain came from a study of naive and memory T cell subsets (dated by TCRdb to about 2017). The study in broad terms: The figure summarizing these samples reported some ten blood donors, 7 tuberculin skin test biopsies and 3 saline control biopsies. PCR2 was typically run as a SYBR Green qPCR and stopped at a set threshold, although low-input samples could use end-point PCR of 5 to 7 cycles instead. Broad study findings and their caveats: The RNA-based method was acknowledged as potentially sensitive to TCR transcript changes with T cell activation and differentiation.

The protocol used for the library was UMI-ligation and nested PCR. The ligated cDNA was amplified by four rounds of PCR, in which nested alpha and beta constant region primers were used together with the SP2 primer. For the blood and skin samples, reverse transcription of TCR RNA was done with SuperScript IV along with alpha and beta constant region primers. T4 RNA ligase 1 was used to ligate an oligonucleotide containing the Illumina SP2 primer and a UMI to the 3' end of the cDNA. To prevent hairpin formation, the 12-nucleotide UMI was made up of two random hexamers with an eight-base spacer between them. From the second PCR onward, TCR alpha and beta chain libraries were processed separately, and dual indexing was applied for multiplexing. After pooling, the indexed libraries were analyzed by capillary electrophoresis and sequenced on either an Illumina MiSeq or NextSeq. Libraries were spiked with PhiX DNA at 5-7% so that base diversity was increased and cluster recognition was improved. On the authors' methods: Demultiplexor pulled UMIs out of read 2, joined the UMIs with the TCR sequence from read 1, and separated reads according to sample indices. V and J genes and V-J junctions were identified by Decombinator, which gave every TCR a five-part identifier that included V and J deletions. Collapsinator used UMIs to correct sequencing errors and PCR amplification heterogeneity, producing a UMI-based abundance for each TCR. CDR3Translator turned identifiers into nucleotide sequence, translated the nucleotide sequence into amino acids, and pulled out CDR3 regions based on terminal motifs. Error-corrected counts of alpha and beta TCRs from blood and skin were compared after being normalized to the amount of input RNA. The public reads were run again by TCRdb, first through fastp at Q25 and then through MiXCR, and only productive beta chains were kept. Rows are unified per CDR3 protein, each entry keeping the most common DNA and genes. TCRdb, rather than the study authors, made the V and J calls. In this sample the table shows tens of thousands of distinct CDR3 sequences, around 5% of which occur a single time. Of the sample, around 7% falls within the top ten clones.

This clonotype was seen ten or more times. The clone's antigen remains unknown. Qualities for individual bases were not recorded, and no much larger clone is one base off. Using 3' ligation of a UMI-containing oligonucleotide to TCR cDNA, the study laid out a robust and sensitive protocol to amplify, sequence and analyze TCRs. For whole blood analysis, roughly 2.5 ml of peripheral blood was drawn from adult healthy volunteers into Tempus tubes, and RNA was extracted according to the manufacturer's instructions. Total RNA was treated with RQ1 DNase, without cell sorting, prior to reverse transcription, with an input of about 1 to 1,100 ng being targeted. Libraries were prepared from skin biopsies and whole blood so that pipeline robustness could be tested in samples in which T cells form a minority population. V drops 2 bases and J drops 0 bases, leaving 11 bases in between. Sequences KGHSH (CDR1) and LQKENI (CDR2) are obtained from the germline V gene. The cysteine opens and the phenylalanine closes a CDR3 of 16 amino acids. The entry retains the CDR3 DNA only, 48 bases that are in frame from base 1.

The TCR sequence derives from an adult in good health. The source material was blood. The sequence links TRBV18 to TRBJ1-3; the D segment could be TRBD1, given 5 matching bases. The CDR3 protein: CASSPTGAVSGNTIYF. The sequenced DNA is TGTGCCAGCTCACCAACAGGTGCTGTCTCTGGAAACACCATATATTTT.